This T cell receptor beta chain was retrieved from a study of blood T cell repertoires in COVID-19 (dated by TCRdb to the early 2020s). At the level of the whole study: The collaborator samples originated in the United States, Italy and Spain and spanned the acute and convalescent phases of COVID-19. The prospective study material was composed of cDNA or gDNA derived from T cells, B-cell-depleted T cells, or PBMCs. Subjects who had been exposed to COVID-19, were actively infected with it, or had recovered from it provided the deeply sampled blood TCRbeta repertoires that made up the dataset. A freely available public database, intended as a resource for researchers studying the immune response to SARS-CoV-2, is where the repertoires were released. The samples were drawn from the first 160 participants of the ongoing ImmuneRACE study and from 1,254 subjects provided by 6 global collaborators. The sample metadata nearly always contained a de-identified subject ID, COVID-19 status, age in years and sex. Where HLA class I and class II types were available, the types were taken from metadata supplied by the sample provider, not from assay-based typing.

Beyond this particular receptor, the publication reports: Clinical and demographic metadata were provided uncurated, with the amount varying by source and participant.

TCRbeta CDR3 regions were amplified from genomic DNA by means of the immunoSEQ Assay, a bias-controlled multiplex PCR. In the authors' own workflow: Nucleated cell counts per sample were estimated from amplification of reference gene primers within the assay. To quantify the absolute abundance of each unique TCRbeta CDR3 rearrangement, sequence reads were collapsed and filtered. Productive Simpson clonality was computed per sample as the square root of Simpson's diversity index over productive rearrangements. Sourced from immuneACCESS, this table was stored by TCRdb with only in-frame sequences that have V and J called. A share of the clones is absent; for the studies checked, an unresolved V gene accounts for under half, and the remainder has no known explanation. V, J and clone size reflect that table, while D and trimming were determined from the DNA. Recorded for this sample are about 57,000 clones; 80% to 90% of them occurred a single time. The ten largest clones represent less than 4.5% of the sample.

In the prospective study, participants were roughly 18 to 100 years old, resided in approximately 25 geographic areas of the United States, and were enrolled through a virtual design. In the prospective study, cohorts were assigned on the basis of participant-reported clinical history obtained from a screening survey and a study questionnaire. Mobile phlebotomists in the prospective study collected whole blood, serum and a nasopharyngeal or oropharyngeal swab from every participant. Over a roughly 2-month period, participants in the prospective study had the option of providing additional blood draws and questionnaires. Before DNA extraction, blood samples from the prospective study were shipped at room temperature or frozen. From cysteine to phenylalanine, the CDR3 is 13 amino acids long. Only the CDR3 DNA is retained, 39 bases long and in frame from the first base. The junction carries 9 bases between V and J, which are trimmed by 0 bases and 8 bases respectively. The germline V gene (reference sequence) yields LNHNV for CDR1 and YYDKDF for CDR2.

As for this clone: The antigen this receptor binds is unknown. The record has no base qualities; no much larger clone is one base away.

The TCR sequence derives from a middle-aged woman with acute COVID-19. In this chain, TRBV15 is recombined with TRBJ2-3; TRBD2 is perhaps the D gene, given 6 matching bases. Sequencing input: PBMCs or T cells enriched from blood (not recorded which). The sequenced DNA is TGTGCCACCAGCAGAGATTTGGGGGGTACGCAGTATTTT. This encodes CATSRDLGGTQYF.